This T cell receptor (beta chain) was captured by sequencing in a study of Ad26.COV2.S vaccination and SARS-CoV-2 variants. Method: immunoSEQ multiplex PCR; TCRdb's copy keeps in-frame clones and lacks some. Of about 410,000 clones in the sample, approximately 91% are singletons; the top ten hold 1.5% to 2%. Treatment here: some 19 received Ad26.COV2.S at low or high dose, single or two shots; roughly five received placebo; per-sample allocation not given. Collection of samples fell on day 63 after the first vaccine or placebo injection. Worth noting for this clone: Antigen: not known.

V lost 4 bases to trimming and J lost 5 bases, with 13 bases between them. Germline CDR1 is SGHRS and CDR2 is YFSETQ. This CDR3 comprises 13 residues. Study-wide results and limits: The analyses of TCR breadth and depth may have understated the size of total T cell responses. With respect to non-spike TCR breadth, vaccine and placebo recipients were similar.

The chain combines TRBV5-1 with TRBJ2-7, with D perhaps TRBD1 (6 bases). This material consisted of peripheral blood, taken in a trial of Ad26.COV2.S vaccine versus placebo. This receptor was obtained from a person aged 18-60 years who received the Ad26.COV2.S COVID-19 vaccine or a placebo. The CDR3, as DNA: TGCGCCAGCAGCCCACAGGGAGAAAACGAGCAGTACTTC. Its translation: CASSPQGENEQYF.